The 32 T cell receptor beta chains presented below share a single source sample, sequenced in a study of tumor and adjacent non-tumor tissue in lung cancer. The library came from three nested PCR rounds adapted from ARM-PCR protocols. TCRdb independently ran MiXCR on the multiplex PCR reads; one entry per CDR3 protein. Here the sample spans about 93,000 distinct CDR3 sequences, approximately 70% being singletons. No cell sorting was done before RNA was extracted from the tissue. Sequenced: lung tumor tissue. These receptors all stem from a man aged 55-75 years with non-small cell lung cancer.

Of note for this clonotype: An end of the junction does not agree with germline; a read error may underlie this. The CDR3 DNA reads as TGCGCCAGCAGCCTACCAGCGGTGAGCACAGATGCGCAGTATTTT. This encodes CASSLPAVSTDAQYF. This sequence joins TRBV4-1 and TRBJ2-3; possible D gene TRBD2, 5 bases. The V gene's germline CDR1 is MGHRA and CDR2 YSYEKL. The CDR3 loop spans 15 amino acids.

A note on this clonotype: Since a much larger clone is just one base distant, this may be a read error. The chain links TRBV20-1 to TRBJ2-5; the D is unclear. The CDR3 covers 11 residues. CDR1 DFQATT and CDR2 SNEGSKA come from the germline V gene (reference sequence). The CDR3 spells CNARSAETQYF. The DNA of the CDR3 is TGCAATGCTAGGAGTGCGGAGACCCAGTACTTC.

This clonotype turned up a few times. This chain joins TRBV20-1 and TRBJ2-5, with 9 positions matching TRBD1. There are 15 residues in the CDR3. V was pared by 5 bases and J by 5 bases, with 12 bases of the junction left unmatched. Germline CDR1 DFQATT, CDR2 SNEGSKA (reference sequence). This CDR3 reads CSARYYEDRGETQYF. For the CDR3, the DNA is TGCAGTGCTCGATATTACGAGGACAGGGGTGAGACCCAGTACTTC.

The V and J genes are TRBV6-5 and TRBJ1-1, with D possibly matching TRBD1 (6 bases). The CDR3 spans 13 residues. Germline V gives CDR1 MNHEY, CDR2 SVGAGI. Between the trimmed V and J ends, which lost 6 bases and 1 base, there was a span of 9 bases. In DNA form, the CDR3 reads TGTGCCAGCAGAGTGACAGGGAACACTGAAGCTTTCTTT. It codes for CASRVTGNTEAFF.

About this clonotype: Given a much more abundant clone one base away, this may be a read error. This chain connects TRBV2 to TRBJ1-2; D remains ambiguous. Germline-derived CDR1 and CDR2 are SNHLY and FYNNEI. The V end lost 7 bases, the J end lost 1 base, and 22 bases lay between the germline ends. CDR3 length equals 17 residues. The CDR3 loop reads CASIPDGRLGVNYGYTF. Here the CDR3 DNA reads TGTGCCAGCATTCCGGACGGCCGGTTGGGAGTTAACTATGGCTACACCTTC.

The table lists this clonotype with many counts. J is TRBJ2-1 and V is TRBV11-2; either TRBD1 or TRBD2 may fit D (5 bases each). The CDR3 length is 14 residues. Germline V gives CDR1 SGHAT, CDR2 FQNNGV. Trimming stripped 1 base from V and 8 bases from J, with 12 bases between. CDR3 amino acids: CASSLGGAVYEQFF. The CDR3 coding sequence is TGTGCCAGCAGCTTAGGAGGGGCAGTCTATGAGCAGTTCTTC.

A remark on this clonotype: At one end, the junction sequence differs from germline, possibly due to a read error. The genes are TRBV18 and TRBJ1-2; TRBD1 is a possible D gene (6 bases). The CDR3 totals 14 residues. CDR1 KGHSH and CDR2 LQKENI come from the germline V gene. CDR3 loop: CDSSPRQEIYAYTF. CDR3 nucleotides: TGTGACAGCTCACCCCGACAGGAGATCTATGCCTACACCTTC.

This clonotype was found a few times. The CDR3 DNA follows: TGTGCCAGCAGAAAAACTCAGGACCCTAGCACAGATACGCAGTATTTT. Translating it yields CASRKTQDPSTDTQYF. The chain uses TRBV11-1 and TRBJ2-3, with D unclear. In germline, CDR1 is SGHAT, CDR2 FQDESV (reference sequence). V shed 6 bases and J shed 0 bases, with 16 bases lying between them. The CDR3 spans 16 residues.

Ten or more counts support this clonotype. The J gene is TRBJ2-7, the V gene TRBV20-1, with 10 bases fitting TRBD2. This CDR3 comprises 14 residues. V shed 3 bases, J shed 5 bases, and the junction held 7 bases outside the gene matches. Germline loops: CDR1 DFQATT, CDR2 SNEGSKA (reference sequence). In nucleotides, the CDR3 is TGCAGTGCTAGCAAGCGGGAGGGCCTCCACGAGCAGTACTTC. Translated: CSASKREGLHEQYF.

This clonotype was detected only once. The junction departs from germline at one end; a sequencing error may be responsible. The CDR3 region has the DNA TGCAGAGCTAGTACTCAGGGGGCCGGGAGTCAGCCCCAGCATTTT. Translation gives CRASTQGAGSQPQHF. The chain is built from TRBV20-1 and TRBJ1-5; 8 bases match TRBD1. This CDR3 contains 15 residues. The V gene's germline CDR1 is DFQATT and CDR2 SNEGSKA (reference sequence).

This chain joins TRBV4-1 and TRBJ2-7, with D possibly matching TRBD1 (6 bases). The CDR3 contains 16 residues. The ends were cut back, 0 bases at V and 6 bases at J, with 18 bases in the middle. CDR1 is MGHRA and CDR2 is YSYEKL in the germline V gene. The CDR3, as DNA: TGCGCCAGCAGCCAAGATCGGGACACGGGTGTCGGCGAGCAGTACTTC. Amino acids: CASSQDRDTGVGEQYF.

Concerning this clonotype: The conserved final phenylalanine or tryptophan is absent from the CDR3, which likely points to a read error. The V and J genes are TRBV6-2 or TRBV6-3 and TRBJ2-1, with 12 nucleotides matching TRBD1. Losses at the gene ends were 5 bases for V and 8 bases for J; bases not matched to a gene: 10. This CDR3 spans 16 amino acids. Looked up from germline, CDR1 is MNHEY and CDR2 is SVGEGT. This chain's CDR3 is CASSILGTGGIYEQFS. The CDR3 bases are TGTGCCAGCAGTATTCTCGGGACAGGGGGCATCTATGAGCAGTTCTCC.

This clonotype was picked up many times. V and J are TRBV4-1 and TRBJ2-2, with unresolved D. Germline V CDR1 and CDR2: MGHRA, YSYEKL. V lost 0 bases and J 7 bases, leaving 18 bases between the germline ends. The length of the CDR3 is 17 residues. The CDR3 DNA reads TGCGCCAGCAGCCAAGATCTGGCGGACCTGTCGGGCGGGGAGCTGTTTTTT. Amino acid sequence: CASSQDLADLSGGELFF.

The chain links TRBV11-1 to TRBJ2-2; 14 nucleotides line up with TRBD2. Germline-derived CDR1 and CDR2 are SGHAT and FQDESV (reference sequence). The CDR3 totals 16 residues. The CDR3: CARGIGTSGSNGELFF. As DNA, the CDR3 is TGTGCAAGGGGCATTGGGACTAGCGGGAGCAACGGGGAGCTGTTTTTT.

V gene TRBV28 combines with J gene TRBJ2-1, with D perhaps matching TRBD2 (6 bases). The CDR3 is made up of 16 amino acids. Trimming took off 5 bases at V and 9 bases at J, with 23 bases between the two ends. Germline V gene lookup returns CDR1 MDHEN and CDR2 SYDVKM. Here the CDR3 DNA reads TGTGCCAGCAGTGGAGGGATACCCCCTCGGAACATTGAGCAGTTCTTC. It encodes CASSGGIPPRNIEQFF. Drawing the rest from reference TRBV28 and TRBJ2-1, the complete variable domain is DVKVTQSSRYLVKRTGEKVFLECVQDMDHENMFWYRQDPGLGLRLIYFSYDVKMKEKGDIPEGYSVSREKKERFSLILESASTNQTSMYLCASSGGIPPRNIEQFFGPGTRLTVL.

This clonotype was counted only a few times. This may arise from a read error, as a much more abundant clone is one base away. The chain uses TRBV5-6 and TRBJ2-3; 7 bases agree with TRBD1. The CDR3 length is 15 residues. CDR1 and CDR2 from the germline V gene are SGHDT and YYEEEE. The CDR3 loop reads CTSSWRGGRADTQYF. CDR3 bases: TGTACCAGCAGCTGGAGAGGGGGCCGTGCAGATACGCAGTATTTT.

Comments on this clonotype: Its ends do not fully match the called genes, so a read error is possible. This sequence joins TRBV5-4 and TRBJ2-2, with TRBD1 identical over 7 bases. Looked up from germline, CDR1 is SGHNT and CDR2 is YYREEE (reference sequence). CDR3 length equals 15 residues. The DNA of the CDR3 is TGTGCCAGCAGCTTGGAAGCAGGGGAACACAGGGGAGCTGTTTTT. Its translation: CASSLEAGEHRGAVF.

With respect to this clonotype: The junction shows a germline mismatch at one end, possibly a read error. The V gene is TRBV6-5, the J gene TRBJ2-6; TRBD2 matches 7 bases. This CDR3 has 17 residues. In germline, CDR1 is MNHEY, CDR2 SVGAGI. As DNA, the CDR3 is TGTGCTAGCAGTGTGGCGGGAGTATTCCCTGGGGCCAACGTCCTGACTTTC. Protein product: CASSVAGVFPGANVLTF.

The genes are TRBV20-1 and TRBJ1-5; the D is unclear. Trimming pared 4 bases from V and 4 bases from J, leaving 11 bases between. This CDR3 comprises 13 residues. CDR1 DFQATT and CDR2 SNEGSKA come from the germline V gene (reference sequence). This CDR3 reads CSAMMTVNQPQHF. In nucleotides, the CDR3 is TGCAGTGCTATGATGACGGTTAATCAGCCCCAGCATTTT.

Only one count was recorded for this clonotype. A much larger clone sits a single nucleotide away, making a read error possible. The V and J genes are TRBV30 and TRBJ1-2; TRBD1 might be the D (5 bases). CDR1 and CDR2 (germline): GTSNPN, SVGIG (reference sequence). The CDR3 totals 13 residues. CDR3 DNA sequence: TGTACCTGGGGATCGACAGCTAGCTATGGCTACACCTTC. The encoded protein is CTWGSTASYGYTF.

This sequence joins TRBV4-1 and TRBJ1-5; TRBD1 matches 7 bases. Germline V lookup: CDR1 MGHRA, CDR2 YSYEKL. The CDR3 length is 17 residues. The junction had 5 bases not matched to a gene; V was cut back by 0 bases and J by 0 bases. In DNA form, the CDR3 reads TGCGCCAGCAGCCAAGAGGGGGCAGGGGGTAGCAATCAGCCCCAGCATTTT. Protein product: CASSQEGAGGSNQPQHF.

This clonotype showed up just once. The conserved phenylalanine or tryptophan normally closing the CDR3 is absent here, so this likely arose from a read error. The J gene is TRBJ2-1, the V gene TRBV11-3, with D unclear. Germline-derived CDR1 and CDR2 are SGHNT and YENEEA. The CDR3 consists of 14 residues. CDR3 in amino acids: CASNLDFGDGEQFI. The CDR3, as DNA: TGTGCCAGCAACTTAGATTTTGGGGATGGTGAGCAGTTCATC.

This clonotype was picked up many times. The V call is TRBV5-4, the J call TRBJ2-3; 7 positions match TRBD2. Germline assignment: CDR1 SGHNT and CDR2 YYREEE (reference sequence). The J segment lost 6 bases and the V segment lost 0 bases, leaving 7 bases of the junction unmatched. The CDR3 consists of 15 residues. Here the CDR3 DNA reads TGTGCCAGCAGCTTGGACGGGAGCGGGATGGATACGCAGTATTTT. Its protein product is CASSLDGSGMDTQYF.

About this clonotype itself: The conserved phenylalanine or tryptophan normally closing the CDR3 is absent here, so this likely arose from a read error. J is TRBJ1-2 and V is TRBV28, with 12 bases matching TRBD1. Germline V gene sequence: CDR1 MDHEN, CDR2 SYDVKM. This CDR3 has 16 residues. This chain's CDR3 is CVSSSPGQGANYGYTS. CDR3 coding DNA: TGTGTCAGCAGTTCACCGGGACAGGGGGCGAACTATGGTTACACCTCC.

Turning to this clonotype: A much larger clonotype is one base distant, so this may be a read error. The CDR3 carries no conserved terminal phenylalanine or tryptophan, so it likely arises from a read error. The CDR3 nucleotides read TGCAGTGCCAGAGATGGGGGAGGGAGAGTCAATGAGCAGTTCATC. This gives the protein CSARDGGGRVNEQFI. V usage is TRBV20-1 and J usage is TRBJ2-1, with 7 bases lining up with TRBD2. The CDR3 is 15 residues long. CDR1 is DFQATT, CDR2 SNEGSKA, per germline (reference sequence).

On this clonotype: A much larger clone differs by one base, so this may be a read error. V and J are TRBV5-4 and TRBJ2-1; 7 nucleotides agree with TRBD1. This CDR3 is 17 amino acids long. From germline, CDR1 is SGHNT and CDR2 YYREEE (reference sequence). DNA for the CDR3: TGTGCCAGCAGCAAAAGGGGACACCAGGGGGTGGTTGGTGAGCAGTTATTC. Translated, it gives CASSKRGHQGVVGEQLF.

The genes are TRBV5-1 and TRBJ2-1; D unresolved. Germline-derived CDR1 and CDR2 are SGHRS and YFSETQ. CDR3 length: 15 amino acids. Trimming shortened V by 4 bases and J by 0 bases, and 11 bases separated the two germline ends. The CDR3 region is CASSDSWDSYNEQFF. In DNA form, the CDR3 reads TGCGCCAGCAGCGATAGCTGGGACTCCTACAATGAGCAGTTCTTC.

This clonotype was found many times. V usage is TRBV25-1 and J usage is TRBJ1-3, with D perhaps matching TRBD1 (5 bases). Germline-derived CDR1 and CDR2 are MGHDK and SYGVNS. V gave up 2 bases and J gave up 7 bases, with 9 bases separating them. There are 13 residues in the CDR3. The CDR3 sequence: CASSELRENTIYF. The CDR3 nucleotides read TGTGCCAGCAGTGAACTCAGGGAGAACACCATATATTTT.

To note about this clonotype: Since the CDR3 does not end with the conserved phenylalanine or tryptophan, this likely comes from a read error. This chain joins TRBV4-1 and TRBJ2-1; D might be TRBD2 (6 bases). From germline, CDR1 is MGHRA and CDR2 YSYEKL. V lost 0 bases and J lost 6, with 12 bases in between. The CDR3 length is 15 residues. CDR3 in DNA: TGCGCCAGCAGCCAAGAGACTAGGGGCAGCAATGAGCAGTTCTTA. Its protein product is CASSQETRGSNEQFL.

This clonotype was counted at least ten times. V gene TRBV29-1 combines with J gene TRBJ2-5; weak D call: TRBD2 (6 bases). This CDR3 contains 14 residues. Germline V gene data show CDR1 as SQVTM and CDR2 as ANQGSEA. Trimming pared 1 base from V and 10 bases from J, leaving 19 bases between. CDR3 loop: CSVEGPAGNRDQYF. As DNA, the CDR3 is TGCAGCGTTGAAGGGCCGGCGGGAAACCGAGACCAGTACTTC.

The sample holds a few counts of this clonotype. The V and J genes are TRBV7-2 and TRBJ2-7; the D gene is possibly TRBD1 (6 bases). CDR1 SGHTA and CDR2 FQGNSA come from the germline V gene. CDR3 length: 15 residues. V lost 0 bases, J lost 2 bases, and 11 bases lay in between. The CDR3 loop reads CASSLAGQSAYEQYF. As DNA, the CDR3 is TGTGCCAGCAGCTTAGCGGGACAAAGTGCCTACGAGCAGTACTTC.

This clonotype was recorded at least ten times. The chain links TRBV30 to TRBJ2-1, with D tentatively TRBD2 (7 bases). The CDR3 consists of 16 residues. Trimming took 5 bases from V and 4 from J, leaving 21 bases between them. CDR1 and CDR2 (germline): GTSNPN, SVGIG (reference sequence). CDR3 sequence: CAWGWGGFRSYNEQFF. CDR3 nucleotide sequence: TGTGCCTGGGGGTGGGGGGGCTTTCGGTCGTACAATGAGCAGTTCTTC.